This TCR beta chain is from a study of blood T cell repertoires in COVID-19 (TCRdb year 2020). About the study as a whole: Samples from collaborators originated in the United States, Italy and Spain and spanned both the acute and convalescent phases of COVID-19. The material from the prospective study consisted of cDNA or gDNA derived from T cells, B-cell-depleted T cells, or PBMCs. Subjects who had been exposed to COVID-19, were actively infected with it, or had recovered from it provided the deeply sampled blood TCRbeta repertoires that made up the dataset. A freely available public database, intended as a resource for researchers studying the immune response to SARS-CoV-2, is where the repertoires were released. The samples were drawn from the first 160 participants of the ongoing ImmuneRACE study and from some 1,300 subjects provided by 6 global collaborators. The sample metadata nearly always contained a de-identified subject ID, COVID-19 status, age in years and sex. Where available, HLA class I and class II types were obtained from metadata supplied by the sample provider rather than from assay-based typing.

Each collaborating institution followed its own protocols to collect whole blood in K2EDTA tubes. For TCRbeta analysis, collaborators shipped samples in one of three forms: frozen whole blood, isolated PBMCs, or DNA extracted from either of those sample types. On this clone: What antigen it recognizes has not been identified. No much larger clone exists at a distance of one base, and base qualities are not known.

TCRbeta CDR3 regions were amplified from genomic DNA using the immunoSEQ Assay, a bias-controlled multiplex PCR. The original pipeline was this. The number of nucleated cells in each sample was estimated by amplification of reference gene primers within the assay. To quantify the absolute abundance of each unique TCRbeta CDR3 rearrangement, sequence reads were collapsed and filtered. Productive Simpson clonality was computed per sample as the square root of Simpson's diversity index over productive rearrangements. What TCRdb holds here is the immuneACCESS table cut down to in-frame rearrangements. Part of the clones is not present; checked against another copy, under half of the missing clones reflect an unresolved V gene, and the others are unexplained. V, J and clone size are taken as reported in that table, and D and trimming were inferred from the DNA itself. In all, the sample holds tens of thousands of clones, and about 70% of those were seen once. The biggest ten clones account for 4% to 5.5% of the sample.

The paper's findings and limits, for the study overall: The quantity of clinical and demographic metadata differed by source and by participant and was supplied without curation.

The specimen sequenced was peripheral blood. The source is a human donor in a cohort sampled during active COVID-19.

The CDR3 region: CAISDGTGPLEQYF. The DNA is TGTGCCATCAGTGATGGGACAGGTCCGCTAGAGCAGTACTTC. The rearranged chain carries TRBV10-3 and TRBJ2-7, with 8 bases in between that match TRBD1. There are 14 amino acids in the CDR3, from cysteine to phenylalanine inclusive. Just CDR3 DNA is preserved here, 42 bases in frame from base 1. The germline V gene yields ENHRY for CDR1 and SYGVKD for CDR2. Germline trimming: 3 bases from V, 7 bases from J; junction bases outside gene matches: 8.